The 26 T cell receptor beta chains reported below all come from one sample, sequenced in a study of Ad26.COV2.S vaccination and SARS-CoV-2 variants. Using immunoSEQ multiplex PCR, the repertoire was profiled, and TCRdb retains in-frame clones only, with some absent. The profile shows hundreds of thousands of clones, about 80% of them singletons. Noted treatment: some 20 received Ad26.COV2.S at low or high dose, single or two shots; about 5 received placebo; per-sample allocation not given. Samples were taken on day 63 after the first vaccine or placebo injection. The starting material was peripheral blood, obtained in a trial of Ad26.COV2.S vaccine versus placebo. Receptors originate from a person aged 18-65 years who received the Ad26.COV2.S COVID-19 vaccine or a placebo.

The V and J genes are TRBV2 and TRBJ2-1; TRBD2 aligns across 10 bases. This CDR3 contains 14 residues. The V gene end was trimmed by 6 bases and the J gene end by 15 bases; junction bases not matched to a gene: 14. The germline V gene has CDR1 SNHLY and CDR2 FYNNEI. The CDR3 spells CASSRGVAGGLRFF. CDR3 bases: TGTGCCAGCAGCCGAGGCGTAGCGGGGGGCCTTCGGTTCTTC.

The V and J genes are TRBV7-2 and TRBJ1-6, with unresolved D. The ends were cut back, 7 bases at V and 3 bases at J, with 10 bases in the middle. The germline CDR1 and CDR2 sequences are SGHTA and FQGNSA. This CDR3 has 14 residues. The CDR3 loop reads CASISPDYNSPLHF. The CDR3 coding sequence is TGTGCCAGCATTTCGCCCGACTATAATTCACCCCTCCACTTT.

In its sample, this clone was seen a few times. The CDR3 sequence: CASSLISGEGTEAFF. The DNA for the CDR3 is TGCGCCAGCAGCCTCATTAGCGGGGAGGGGACTGAAGCTTTCTTT. The chain has TRBV5-1 and TRBJ1-1; D might be TRBD1 (5 bases). This CDR3 is 15 amino acids long. From germline, CDR1 is SGHRS and CDR2 YFSETQ. The V end was cut by 4 bases, the J end by 5 bases, with 18 bases between.

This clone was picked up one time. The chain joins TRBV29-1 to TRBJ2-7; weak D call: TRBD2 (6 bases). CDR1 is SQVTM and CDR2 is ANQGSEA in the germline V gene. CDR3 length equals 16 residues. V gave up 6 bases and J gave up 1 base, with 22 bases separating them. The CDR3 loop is CSVGGTLTETSYEQYF. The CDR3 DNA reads TGCAGCGTCGGAGGGACTTTGACGGAGACATCCTACGAGCAGTACTTC.

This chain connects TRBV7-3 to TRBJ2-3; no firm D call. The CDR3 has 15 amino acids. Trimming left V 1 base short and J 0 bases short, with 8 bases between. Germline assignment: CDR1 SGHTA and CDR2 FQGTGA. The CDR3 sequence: CASSLSALSTDTQYF. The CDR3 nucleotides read TGTGCCAGCAGCTTAAGTGCCCTAAGCACAGATACGCAGTATTTT.

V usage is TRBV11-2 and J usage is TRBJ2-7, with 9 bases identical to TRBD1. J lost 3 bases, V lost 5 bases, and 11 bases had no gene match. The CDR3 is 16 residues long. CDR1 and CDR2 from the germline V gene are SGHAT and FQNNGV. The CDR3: CASSDRWGQGLYEQYF. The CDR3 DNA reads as TGTGCCAGCAGCGATCGCTGGGGACAGGGACTCTACGAGCAGTACTTC.

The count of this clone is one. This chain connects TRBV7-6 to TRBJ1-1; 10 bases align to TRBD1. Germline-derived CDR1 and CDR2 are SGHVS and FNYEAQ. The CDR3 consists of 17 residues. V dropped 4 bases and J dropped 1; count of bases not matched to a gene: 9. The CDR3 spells CASSYNLGQGSNTEAFF. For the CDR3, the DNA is TGTGCCAGCAGCTATAATCTGGGACAGGGGTCGAACACTGAAGCTTTCTTT. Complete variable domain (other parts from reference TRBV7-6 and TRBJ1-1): GAGVSQSPRYKVTKRGQDVALRCDPISGHVSLYWYRQALGQGPEFLTYFNYEAQQDKSGLPNDRFSAERPEGSISTLTIQRTEQRDSAMYRCASSYNLGQGSNTEAFFGQGTRLTVV.

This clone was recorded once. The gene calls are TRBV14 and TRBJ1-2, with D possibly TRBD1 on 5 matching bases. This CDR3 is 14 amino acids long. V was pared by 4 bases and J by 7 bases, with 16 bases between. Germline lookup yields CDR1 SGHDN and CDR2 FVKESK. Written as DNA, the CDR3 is TGTGCCAGCAGCCCCCGGGGCCTAGGCGGTGGCTACACCTTC. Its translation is CASSPRGLGGGYTF.

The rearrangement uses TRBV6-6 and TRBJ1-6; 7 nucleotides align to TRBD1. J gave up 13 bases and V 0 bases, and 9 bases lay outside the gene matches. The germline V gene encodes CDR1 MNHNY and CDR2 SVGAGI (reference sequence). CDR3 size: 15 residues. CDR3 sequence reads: CASSYSKEGALPLHF. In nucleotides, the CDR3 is TGTGCCAGCAGTTACTCGAAAGAGGGGGCGCTCCCCCTCCACTTT.

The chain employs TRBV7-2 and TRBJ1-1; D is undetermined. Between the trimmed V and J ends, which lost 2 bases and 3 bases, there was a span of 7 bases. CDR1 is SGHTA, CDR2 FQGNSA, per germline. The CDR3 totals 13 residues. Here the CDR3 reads CASSLSRDTEAFF. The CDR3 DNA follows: TGTGCCAGCAGCTTATCTCGCGACACTGAAGCTTTCTTT.

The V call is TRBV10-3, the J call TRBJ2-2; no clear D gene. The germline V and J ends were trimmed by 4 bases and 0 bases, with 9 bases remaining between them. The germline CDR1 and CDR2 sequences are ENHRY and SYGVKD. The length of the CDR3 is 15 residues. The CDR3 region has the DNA TGTGCCATCAGTGGAAAGGGAACGAACACCGGGGAGCTGTTTTTT. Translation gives CAISGKGTNTGELFF.

The CDR3 protein is CASSLASDVPNSPLHF. The DNA for the CDR3 is TGTGCCAGCAGCTTGGCCAGTGACGTCCCTAATTCACCCCTCCACTTT. The chain combines TRBV5-4 with TRBJ1-6; D is unresolved. There are 16 residues in the CDR3. Trimming cost V 0 bases and J 6 bases, with 13 bases left between them. Germline V gives CDR1 SGHNT, CDR2 YYREEE (reference sequence).

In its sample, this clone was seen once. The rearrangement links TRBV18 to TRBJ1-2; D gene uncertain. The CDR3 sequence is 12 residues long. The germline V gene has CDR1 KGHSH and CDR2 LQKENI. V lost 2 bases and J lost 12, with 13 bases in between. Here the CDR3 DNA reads TGTGCCAGCTCACCATTAGGAGGGTGGAACACCTTC. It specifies CASSPLGGWNTF.

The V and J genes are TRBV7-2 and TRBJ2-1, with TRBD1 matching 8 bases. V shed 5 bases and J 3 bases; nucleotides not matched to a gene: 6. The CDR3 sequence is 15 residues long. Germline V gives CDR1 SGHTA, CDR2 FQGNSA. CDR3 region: CASSLGQGNYNEQFF. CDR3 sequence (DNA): TGTGCCAGCAGCCTCGGACAGGGTAACTACAATGAGCAGTTCTTC.

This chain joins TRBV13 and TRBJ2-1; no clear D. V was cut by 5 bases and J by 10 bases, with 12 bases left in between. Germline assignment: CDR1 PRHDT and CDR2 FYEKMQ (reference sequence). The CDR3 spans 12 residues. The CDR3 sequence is CASSKGVGEQFF. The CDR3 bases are TGTGCCAGCAGCAAAGGAGTGGGCGAGCAGTTCTTC.

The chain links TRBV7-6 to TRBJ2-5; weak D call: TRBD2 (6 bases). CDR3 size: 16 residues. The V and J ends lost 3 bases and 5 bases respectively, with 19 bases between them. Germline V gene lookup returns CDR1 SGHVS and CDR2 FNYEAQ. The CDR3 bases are TGTGCCAGCAGCTTTGGGGTACGGGAGAGGTATGAGACCCAGTACTTC. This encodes CASSFGVRERYETQYF.

CDR3 DNA: TGTGCCAGCAGTTCGACAGAGCAGTTCTTC. Translating gives CASSSTEQFF. The genes are TRBV7-6 and TRBJ2-1; D gene unclear. The CDR3 runs to 10 residues. The germline V gene encodes CDR1 SGHVS and CDR2 FNYEAQ. Trimming removed 6 bases from V and 10 bases from J, with 7 bases in between.

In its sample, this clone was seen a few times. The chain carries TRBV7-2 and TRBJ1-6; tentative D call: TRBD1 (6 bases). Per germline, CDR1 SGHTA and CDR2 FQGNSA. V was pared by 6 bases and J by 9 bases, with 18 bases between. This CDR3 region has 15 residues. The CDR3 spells CASRLKTGSRSPLHF. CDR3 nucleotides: TGTGCCAGCAGACTTAAAACAGGGTCCCGTTCACCCCTCCACTTT. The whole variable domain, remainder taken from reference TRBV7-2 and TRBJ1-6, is GAGVSQSPSNKVTEKGKDVELRCDPISGHTALYWYRQSLGQGLEFLIYFQGNSAPDKSGLPSDRFSAERTGGSVSTLTIQRTQQEDSAVYLCASRLKTGSRSPLHFGNGTRLTVT.

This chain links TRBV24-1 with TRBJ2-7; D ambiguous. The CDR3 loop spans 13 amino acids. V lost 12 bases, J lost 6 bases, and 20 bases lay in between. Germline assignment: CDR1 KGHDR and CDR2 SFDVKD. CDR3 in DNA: TGTGCCTCCTTGACCGGACCGCTTCGCGAGCAGTACTTC. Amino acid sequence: CASLTGPLREQYF.

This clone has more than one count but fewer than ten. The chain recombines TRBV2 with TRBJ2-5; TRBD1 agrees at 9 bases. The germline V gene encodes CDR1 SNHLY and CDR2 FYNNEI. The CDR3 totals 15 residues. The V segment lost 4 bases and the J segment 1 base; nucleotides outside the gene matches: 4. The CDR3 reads CASSATGGRQETQYF. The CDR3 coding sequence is TGTGCCAGCAGTGCGACAGGGGGACGCCAAGAGACCCAGTACTTC. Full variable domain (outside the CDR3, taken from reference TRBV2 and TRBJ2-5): EPEVTQTPSHQVTQMGQEVILRCVPISNHLYFYWYRQILGQKVEFLVSFYNNEISEKSEIFDDQFSVERPDGSNFTLKIRSTKLEDSAMYFCASSATGGRQETQYFGPGTRLLVL.

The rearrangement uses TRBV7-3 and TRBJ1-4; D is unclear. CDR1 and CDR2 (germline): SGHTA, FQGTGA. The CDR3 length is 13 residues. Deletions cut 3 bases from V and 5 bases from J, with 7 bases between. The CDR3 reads CASSFGGNEKLFF. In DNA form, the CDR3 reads TGTGCCAGCAGCTTTGGAGGAAATGAAAAACTGTTTTTT.

The CDR3 region has the DNA TGTGCCAGCTCGACAGCTTTGAACACTGAAGCTTTCTTT. Its translation: CASSTALNTEAFF. The chain joins TRBV18 to TRBJ1-1; D is possibly TRBD1 (5 bases). The CDR3 is 13 amino acids. V shed 6 bases and J shed 0 bases, with 8 bases lying between them. In germline, CDR1 is KGHSH, CDR2 LQKENI. Supplemented by reference TRBV18 and TRBJ1-1, the full variable domain reads NAGVMQNPRHLVRRRGQEARLRCSPMKGHSHVYWYRQLPEEGLKFMVYLQKENIIDESGMPKERFSAEFPKEGPSILRIQQVVRGDSAAYFCASSTALNTEAFFGQGTRLTVV.

The CDR3 DNA reads as TGTGCCAGCAGTTTACTACCTAGGACTAGTACTTCCAATGAGCAGTTCTTC. Protein: CASSLLPRTSTSNEQFF. The chain employs TRBV27 and TRBJ2-1, with 7 bases matching TRBD2. The V segment lost 2 bases and the J segment 6 bases; nucleotides outside the gene matches: 13. Germline V gene lookup returns CDR1 MNHEY and CDR2 SMNVEV (reference sequence). The CDR3 covers 17 residues.

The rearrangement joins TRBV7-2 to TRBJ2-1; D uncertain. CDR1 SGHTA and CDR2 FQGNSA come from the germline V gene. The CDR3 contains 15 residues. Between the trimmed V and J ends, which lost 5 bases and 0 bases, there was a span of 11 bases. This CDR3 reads CASSPTPSSYNEQFF. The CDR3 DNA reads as TGTGCCAGCAGCCCGACTCCTAGCTCCTACAATGAGCAGTTCTTC.

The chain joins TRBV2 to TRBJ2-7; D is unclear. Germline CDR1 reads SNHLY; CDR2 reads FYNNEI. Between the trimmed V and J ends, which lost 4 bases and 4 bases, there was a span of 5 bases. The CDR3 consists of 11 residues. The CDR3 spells CASSVMYEQYF. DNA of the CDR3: TGTGCCAGCAGTGTGATGTACGAGCAGTACTTC.

As DNA, the CDR3 is TGTGCCAGCAGCTTGGCGGCCCGAACCGGGGAGCTGTTTTTT. It codes for CASSLAARTGELFF. V usage is TRBV5-4 and J usage is TRBJ2-2; D gene uncertain. Trimming took 0 bases from V and 5 from J, leaving 8 bases between them. The CDR3 covers 14 residues. The germline V gene has CDR1 SGHNT and CDR2 YYREEE (reference sequence).